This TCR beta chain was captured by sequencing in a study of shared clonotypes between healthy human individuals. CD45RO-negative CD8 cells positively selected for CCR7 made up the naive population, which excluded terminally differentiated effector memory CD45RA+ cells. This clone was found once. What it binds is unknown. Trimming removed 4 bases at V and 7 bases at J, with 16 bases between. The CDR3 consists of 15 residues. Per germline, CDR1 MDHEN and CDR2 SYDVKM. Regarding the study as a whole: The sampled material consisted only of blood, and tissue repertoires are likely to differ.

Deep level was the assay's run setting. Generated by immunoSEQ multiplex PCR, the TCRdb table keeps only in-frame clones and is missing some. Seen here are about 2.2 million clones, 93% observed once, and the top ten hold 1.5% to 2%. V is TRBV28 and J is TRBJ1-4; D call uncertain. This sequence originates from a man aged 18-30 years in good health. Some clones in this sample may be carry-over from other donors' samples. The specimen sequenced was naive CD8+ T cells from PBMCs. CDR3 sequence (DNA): TGTGCCAGCAGTTCCTATGCTGTGGCGGGTGAAAAACTGTTTTTT. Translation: CASSSYAVAGEKLFF.